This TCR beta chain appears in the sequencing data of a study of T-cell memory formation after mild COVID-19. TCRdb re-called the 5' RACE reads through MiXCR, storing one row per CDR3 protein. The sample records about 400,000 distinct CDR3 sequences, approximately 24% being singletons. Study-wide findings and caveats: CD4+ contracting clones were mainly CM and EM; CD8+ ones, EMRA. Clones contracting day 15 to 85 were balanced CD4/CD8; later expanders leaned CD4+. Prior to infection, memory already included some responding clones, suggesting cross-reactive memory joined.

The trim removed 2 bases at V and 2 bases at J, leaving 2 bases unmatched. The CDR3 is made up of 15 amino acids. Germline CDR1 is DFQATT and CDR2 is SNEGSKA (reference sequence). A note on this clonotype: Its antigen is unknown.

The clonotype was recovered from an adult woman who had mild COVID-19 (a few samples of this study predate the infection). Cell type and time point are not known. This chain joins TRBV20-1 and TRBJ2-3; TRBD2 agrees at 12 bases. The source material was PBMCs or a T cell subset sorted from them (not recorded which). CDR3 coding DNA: TGCAGTGCTAGACCTAGCGGGAGGGTCACAGATACGCAGTATTTT. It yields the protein CSARPSGRVTDTQYF.